The clone carrying this T cell receptor (beta chain) came up a few times. Its antigen is not identified. V shed 5 bases and J shed 1 base, with 11 bases lying between them. Per germline, CDR1 GTSNPN and CDR2 SVGIG (reference sequence). The CDR3 runs 13 residues. The data were obtained in a study of CD8+ T cells in alopecia areata. Findings of the study overall: Sequencing of scalp samples also captures resident alphabeta T cells of normal skin. Among patients, TCR sharing was less clear than in mice, a difference possibly due in part to HLA diversity in the patient population. Affected lesional scalp, above all in alopecia totalis/universalis, was more clonal than normal scalp.

Investigators isolated RNA and reverse transcribed it into cDNA to act as the sequencing template. This table comes from immunoSEQ multiplex PCR, and its TCRdb copy is limited to in-frame clones, with some not included. The sample lists around 80,000 clones, approximately 50% seen once, with 5.7% in the top ten. Individuals with alopecia areata gave both lesional scalp punch biopsies and peripheral blood for collection. The chain has TRBV30 and TRBJ1-2; D remains ambiguous. This receptor was taken from a human donor with alopecia areata. The sequencing input was NKG2D-high CD8+ T cells sorted from blood. The chain's CDR3 is CAWADMHNYGYTF. In DNA, the CDR3 is TGTGCCTGGGCCGATATGCATAACTATGGCTACACCTTC.